A selection of T cell receptor beta chains follows, all from one sample in a study of graft-versus-host responses after intestinal transplantation. Their antigen targets remain unknown. The assay was immunoSEQ multiplex PCR, and TCRdb's table has in-frame clones only and misses some. The sample contains 99,000 or so clones, more than 75% of which appear only once. The sample in question was unstimulated CD4+ T cells sorted from spleen or lymph node cells, obtained before intestinal transplant. These receptors all come from a human donor who received an intestinal transplant. CDR3s include the opening cysteine and the closing phenylalanine or tryptophan. The order of the fields is V gene, D gene, J gene, clone size, CDR3 length, CDR3 DNA, CDR3 protein. D genes are given only for firm matches. Not every row has a clone size; where given, it reads once, few, many or a size class.

>TRBV5-1|.|TRBJ2-1|.|15
TGCGCCAGCAGCTTGGTACAGCCCCAAGACAATGAGCAGTTCTTC
CASSLVQPQDNEQFF
>TRBV5-1|.|TRBJ2-7|.|15
TGCGCCAGCAGCCCAAGGGTCGAAAAAACCTACGAGCAGTACTTC
CASSPRVEKTYEQYF
>TRBV5-1|TRBD1|TRBJ2-7|.|15
TGCGCCAGCAGCTTAAGGACAGGGGGAGGCTACGAGCAGTACTTC
CASSLRTGGGYEQYF
>TRBV19|.|TRBJ1-5|.|16
TGTGCCAGTAGTATACGGCCAGGGTTAGGGGATCAGCCCCAGCATTTT
CASSIRPGLGDQPQHF
>TRBV29-1|.|TRBJ2-7|.|12
TGCAGCGCAGGCAAGAGGGAGTACGAGCAGTACTTC
CSAGKREYEQYF
>TRBV18|TRBD1|TRBJ1-1|few|14
TGTGCCAGCTCACCCAGACAGGGAGAAACTGAAGCTTTCTTT
CASSPRQGETEAFF
>TRBV9|TRBD1|TRBJ1-3|.|15
TGTGCCAGCAGCCCCCGGGACAGCTCTGGAAACACCATATATTTT
CASSPRDSSGNTIYF
>TRBV9|.|TRBJ2-6|.|18
TGTGCCAGCAGCGTATCGCGGCAAGGGCCTACCGGGGCCAACGTCCTGACTTTC
CASSVSRQGPTGANVLTF
>TRBV27|.|TRBJ1-3|few|13
TGTGCCAGCAGACCCGGGGCTGGAAACACCATATATTTT
CASRPGAGNTIYF
>TRBV7-2|.|TRBJ2-5|.|14
TGTGCCAGCAGCAGGTCCCTGATCCAAGAGACCCAGTACTTC
CASSRSLIQETQYF
>TRBV27|TRBD2|TRBJ2-3|.|15
TGTGCCAGCAGCTCCGGACTAGCGGGAGTGGATACGCAGTATTTT
CASSSGLAGVDTQYF
>TRBV27|.|TRBJ1-1|.|15
TGTGCCAGCAGTTCAAGGACAGTTCAGGACACTGAAGCTTTCTTT
CASSSRTVQDTEAFF
>TRBV7-9|.|TRBJ2-2|.|15
TGTGCCAGCAGCCTGGAGAGGGTTCAAACCGGGGAGCTGTTTTTT
CASSLERVQTGELFF
>TRBV15|TRBD2|TRBJ2-3|.|16
TGTGCCACCAGCAGAGAGGGACTAGCGATAGTTGGTGCGCAGTATTTT
CATSREGLAIVGAQYF
>TRBV30|.|TRBJ1-4|.|14
TGTGCCTGGAACCCGGGACCGAGACGGGAAAAACTGTTTTTT
CAWNPGPRREKLFF
>TRBV6-5|.|TRBJ2-7|few|13
TGTGCCAGCAGGCCAATAAGTTCCTACGAGCAGTACTTC
CASRPISSYEQYF
>TRBV5-1|.|TRBJ1-4|.|15
TGCGCCAGCAGCTTGGGTCGGTCTTTGGGCGAAAAACTGTTTTTT
CASSLGRSLGEKLFF
>TRBV18|.|TRBJ2-4|.|13
TGTGCCAGCTCACCACAGGGCTCGGACATTCAGTACTTC
CASSPQGSDIQYF
>TRBV18|TRBD1|TRBJ1-1|.|16
TGTGCCAGCTCAGTGGGACAGGTTTTCATGAACACTGAAGCTTTCTTT
CASSVGQVFMNTEAFF
>TRBV6-1|.|TRBJ2-7|.|14
TGTGCCAGCAGTTCCATCACGGGTTTCCGGGAGCAGTACTTC
CASSSITGFREQYF
>TRBV28|.|TRBJ1-3|.|18
TGTGCCAGCACCGTAGGGGGGATCAGGGTTTACTCTGGAAACACCATATATTTT
CASTVGGIRVYSGNTIYF
>TRBV5-1|.|TRBJ2-3|.|15
TGCGCCAGCACACCGGGACTCCATTTCACAGATACGCAGTATTTT
CASTPGLHFTDTQYF
>TRBV6-5|.|TRBJ1-3|.|16
TGTGCCAGCAGTTACTCGGGGATACCCTCTGGAAACACCATATATTTT
CASSYSGIPSGNTIYF
>TRBV21-1|.|TRBJ2-1|.|16
TGTGCCAGCAGCAAAGCGGGGACAAGTCCTTACAATGAGCAGTTCTTC
CASSKAGTSPYNEQFF
>TRBV5-4|TRBD2|TRBJ2-3|.|15
TGTGCCAGCAGGACTAGCGGGGGGGCACGCGATACGCAGTATTTT
CASRTSGGARDTQYF
>TRBV6-6|.|TRBJ2-1|.|14
TGTGCCAGCAACCCACAGGGCACAATCGATGAGCAGTTCTTC
CASNPQGTIDEQFF
>TRBV6-5|TRBD2|TRBJ2-1|.|15
TGTGCCAGCAGTTACAGGGGACTAGGCTACAATGAGCAGTTCTTC
CASSYRGLGYNEQFF
>TRBV5-1|.|TRBJ2-7|.|14
TGCGCCAGCAGCTTGAGAGACACGGGATACGAGCAGTACTTC
CASSLRDTGYEQYF
>TRBV9|TRBD2|TRBJ2-5|.|15
TGTGCCAGCAGCGTAGGGACTAGCGGGAGTGAGACCCAGTACTTC
CASSVGTSGSETQYF
>TRBV7-3|.|TRBJ2-3|.|15
TGTGCCAGCAGCTTCATGCCGGGGTTGGCAGATACGCAGTATTTT
CASSFMPGLADTQYF
>TRBV6-1|.|TRBJ1-5|once|15
TGTGCCAGCAGGTTAACCGGGCCTTTGAATCAGCCCCAGCATTTT
CASRLTGPLNQPQHF
>TRBV7-4|.|TRBJ2-5|.|16
TGTGCCAGCAGCCCCGGGCCCCTGCGGTACCAAGAGACCCAGTACTTC
CASSPGPLRYQETQYF
>TRBV7-9|TRBD1|TRBJ1-1|few|16
TGTGCCAGCAACAAGTCCGACAGACAGGGGAGGGGTGAAGCTTTCTTT
CASNKSDRQGRGEAFF
>TRBV2|TRBD1|TRBJ1-5|.|14
TGTGCCAGCACCCCGGACAGGGTCAATCAGCCCCAGCATTTT
CASTPDRVNQPQHF
>TRBV7-9|TRBD2|TRBJ2-7|.|14
TGTGCCAGCAGCCCCGGACTAGCTACCAACGAGCAGTACTTC
CASSPGLATNEQYF
>TRBV11-1|.|TRBJ1-1|.|15
TGTGCCAGCAGAAGCACAGGGTTGGGGAACACTGAAGCTTTCTTT
CASRSTGLGNTEAFF
>TRBV5-4|TRBD1|TRBJ2-6|.|20
TGTGCCAGCAGCTTCCCCTCCCGACAGGGGAATACCCCTGGGGCCAACGTCCTGACTTTC
CASSFPSRQGNTPGANVLTF
>TRBV7-9|.|TRBJ2-1|.|15
TGTGCCAGCAGCTTAGATCTTTATCGGTACAATGAGCAGTTCTTC
CASSLDLYRYNEQFF
>TRBV11-2|TRBD2|TRBJ2-7|.|15
TGTGCCAGCAGCTTAGAGCTAGCGGCCGCCTACGAGCAGTACTTC
CASSLELAAAYEQYF
>TRBV23-1|.|TRBJ2-2|.|16
TGCGCCAGCAGTCAAAGCACGCGCACGAACACCGGGGAGCTGTTTTTT
CASSQSTRTNTGELFF
>TRBV28|TRBD2|TRBJ2-4|.|16
TGTGCCAGCAGTCCGGAACTAGCGGCCCTCAAAAACATTCAGTACTTC
CASSPELAALKNIQYF
>TRBV6-5|.|TRBJ2-7|.|15
TGTGCCAGCAGGGCCCAGGGGACTTTATACTACGAGCAGTACTTC
CASRAQGTLYYEQYF